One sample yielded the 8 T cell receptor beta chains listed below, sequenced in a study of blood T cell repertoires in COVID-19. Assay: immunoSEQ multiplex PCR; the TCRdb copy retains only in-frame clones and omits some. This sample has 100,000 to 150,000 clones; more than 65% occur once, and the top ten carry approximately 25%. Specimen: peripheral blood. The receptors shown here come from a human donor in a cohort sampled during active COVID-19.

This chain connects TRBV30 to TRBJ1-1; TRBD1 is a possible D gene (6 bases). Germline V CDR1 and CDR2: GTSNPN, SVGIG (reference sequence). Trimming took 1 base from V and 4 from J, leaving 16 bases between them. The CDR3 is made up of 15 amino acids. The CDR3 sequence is CAWSEPLTGITEAFF. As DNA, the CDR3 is TGTGCCTGGAGTGAACCTCTAACAGGGATCACTGAAGCTTTCTTT.

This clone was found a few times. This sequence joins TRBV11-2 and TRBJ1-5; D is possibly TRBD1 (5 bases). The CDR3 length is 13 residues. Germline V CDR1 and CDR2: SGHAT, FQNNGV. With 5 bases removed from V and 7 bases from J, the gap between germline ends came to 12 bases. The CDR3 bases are TGTGCCAGCAGCCCCGGGGGGGAACAGCCCCAGCATTTT. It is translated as CASSPGGEQPQHF.

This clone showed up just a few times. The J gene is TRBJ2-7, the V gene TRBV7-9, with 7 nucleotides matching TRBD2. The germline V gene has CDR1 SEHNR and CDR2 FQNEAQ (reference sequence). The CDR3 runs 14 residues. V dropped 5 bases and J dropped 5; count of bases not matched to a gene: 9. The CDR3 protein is CASSTPGGSNEQYF. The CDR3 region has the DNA TGTGCCAGCAGCACACCCGGCGGGAGTAACGAGCAGTACTTC. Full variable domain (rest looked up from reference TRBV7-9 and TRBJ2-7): DTGVSQNPRHKITKRGQNVTFRCDPISEHNRLYWYRQTLGQGPEFLTYFQNEAQLEKSRLLSDRFSAERPKGSFSTLEIQRTEQGDSAMYLCASSTPGGSNEQYFGPGTRLTVT.

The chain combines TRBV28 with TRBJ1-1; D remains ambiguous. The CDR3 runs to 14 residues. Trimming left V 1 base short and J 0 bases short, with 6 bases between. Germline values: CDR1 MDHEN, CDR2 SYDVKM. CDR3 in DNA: TGTGCCAGCAGTTTATCGCGGATGAACACTGAAGCTTTCTTT. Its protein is CASSLSRMNTEAFF. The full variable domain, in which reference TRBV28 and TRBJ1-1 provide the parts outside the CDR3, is DVKVTQSSRYLVKRTGEKVFLECVQDMDHENMFWYRQDPGLGLRLIYFSYDVKMKEKGDIPEGYSVSREKKERFSLILESASTNQTSMYLCASSLSRMNTEAFFGQGTRLTVV.

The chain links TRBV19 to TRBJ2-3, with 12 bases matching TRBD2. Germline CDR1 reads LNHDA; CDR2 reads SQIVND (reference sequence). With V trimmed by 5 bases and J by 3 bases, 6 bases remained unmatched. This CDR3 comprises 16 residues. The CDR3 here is CASSALAGGPTDTQYF. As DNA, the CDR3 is TGTGCCAGTAGTGCCCTAGCGGGGGGGCCAACAGATACGCAGTATTTT.

Here the CDR3 DNA reads TGTGCCAGCAGCTTGCGACCGGGACAGGGGGCCTACAATGAGCAGTTCTTC. As protein: CASSLRPGQGAYNEQFF. The chain combines TRBV5-8 with TRBJ2-1; 11 positions agree with TRBD1. The CDR3 length is 17 residues. The germline gives CDR1 SGHTS, CDR2 YDEGEE. V lost 1 base to trimming and J lost 2 bases; unmatched junction nucleotides: 5.

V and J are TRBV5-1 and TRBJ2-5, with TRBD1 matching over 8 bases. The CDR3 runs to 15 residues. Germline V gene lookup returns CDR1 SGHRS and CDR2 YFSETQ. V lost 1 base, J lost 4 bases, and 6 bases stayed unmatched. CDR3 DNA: TGCGCCAGCAGCTTGCTAGCCGGACAGGGAGAGACCCAGTACTTC. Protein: CASSLLAGQGETQYF. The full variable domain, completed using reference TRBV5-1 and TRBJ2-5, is KAGVTQTPRYLIKTRGQQVTLSCSPISGHRSVSWYQQTPGQGLQFLFEYFSETQRNKGNFPGRFSGRQFSNSRSEMNVSTLELGDSALYLCASSLLAGQGETQYFGPGTRLLVL.

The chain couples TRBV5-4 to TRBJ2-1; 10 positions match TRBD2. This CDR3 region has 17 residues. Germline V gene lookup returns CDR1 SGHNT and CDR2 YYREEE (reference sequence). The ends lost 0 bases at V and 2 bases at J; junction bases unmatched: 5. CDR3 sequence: CASSLEASGRAYNEQFF. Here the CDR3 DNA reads TGTGCCAGCAGCTTGGAGGCTAGCGGGAGAGCCTACAATGAGCAGTTCTTC.